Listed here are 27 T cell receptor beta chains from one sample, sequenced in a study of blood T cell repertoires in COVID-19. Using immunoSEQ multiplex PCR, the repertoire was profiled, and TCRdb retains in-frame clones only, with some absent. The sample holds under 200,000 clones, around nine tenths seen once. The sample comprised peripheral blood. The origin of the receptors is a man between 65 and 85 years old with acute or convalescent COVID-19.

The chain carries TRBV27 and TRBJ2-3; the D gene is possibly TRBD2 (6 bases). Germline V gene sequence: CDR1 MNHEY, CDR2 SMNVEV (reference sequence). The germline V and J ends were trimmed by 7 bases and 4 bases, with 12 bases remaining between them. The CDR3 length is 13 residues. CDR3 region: CASMTRGADTQYF. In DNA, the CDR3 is TGTGCCAGCATGACTAGAGGGGCAGATACGCAGTATTTT.

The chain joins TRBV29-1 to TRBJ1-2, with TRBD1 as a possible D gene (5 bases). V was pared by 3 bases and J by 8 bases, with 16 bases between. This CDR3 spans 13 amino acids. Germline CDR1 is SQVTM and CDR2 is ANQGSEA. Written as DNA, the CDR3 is TGCAGCGTTGACTCAAGTGGGGGGTCCGGCTACACCTTC. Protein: CSVDSSGGSGYTF.

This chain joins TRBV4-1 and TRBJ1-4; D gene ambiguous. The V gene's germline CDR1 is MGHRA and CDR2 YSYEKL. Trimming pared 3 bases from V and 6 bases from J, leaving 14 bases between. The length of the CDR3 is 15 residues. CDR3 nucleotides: TGCGCCAGCAGCCACCTATTGGGTGGAGATGAAAAACTGTTTTTT. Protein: CASSHLLGGDEKLFF.

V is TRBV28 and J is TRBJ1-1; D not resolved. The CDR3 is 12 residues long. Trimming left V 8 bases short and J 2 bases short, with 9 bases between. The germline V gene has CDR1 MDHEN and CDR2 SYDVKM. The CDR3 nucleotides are TGTGCCAGCGGTAGACAAAACACTGAAGCTTTCTTT. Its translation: CASGRQNTEAFF.

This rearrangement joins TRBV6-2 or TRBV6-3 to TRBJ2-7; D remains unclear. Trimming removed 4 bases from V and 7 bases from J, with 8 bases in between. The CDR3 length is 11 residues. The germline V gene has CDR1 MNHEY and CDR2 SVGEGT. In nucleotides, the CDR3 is TGTGCCAGCAGTTCCCCCTCTGAGCAGTACTTC. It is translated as CASSSPSEQYF.

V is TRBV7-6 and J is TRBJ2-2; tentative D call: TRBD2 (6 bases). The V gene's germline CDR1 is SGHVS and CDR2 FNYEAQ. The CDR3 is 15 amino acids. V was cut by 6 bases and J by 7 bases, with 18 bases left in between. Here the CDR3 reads CASRPGGLRGGELFF. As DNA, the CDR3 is TGTGCCAGCAGACCCGGGGGACTTCGGGGCGGGGAGCTGTTTTTT.

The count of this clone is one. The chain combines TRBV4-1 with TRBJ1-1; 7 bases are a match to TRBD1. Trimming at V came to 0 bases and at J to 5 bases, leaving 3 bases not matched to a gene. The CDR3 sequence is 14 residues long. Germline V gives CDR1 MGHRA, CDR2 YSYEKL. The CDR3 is CASSQDRGKTEAFF. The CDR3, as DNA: TGCGCCAGCAGCCAAGACAGGGGGAAGACTGAAGCTTTCTTT.

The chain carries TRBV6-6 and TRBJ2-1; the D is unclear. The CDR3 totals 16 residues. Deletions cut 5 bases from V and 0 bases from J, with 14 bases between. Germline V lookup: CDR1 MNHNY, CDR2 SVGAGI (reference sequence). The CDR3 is CASSPTDSFSYNEQFF. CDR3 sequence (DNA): TGTGCCAGCAGTCCTACCGACTCTTTCTCCTACAATGAGCAGTTCTTC.

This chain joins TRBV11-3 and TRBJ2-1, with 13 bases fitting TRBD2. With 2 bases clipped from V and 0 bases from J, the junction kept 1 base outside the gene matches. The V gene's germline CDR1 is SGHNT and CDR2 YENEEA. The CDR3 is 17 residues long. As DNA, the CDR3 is TGTGCCAGCAGCTTATGGACTAGCGGGAGCTCCTACAATGAGCAGTTCTTC. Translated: CASSLWTSGSSYNEQFF.

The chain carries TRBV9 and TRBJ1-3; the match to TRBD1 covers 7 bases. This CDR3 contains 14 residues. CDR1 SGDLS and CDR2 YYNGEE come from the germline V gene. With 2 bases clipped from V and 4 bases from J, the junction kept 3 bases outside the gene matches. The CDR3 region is CASSVGTEGNTIYF. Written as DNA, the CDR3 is TGTGCCAGCAGCGTGGGGACAGAAGGAAACACCATATATTTT.

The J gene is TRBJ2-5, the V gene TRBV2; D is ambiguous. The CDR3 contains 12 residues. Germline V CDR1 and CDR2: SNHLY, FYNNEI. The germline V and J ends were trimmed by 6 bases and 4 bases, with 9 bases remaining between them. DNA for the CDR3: TGTGCCAGCAGCCAGATCCGAGAGACCCAGTACTTC. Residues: CASSQIRETQYF.

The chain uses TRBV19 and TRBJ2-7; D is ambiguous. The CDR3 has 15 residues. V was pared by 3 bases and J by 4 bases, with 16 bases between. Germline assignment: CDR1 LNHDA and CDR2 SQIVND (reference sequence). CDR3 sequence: CASSMNPRSDYEQYF. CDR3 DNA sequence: TGTGCCAGTAGTATGAACCCCCGGTCCGATTACGAGCAGTACTTC.

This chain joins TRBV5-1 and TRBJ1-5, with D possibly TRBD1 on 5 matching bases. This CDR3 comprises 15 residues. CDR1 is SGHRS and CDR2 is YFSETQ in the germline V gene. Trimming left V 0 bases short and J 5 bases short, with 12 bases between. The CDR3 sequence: CASSLEGLGDQPQHF. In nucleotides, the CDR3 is TGCGCCAGCAGCTTGGAGGGCCTAGGGGATCAGCCCCAGCATTTT.

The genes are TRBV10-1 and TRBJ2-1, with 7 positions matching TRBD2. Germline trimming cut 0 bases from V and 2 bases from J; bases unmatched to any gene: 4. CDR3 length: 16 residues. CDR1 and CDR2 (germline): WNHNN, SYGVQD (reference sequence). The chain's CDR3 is CASSESRDYPYNEQFF. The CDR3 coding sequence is TGCGCCAGCAGTGAGTCGAGGGACTACCCCTACAATGAGCAGTTCTTC.

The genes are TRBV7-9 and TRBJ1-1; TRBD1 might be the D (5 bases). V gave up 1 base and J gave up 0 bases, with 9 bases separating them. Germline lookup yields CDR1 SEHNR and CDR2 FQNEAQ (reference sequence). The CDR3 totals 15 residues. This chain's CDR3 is CASSLGGGVNTEAFF. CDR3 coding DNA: TGTGCCAGCAGCTTAGGGGGCGGGGTGAACACTGAAGCTTTCTTT.

The DNA of the CDR3 is TGTGCCAGCAGTTTGGCAGGGGGCTGGTATTCACCCCTCCACTTT. Protein: CASSLAGGWYSPLHF. The chain combines TRBV27 with TRBJ1-6; 8 nucleotides match TRBD1. CDR3 length: 15 residues. Trimming cost V 3 bases and J 8 bases; bases outside gene matches: 6. Germline CDR1 is MNHEY and CDR2 is SMNVEV (reference sequence).

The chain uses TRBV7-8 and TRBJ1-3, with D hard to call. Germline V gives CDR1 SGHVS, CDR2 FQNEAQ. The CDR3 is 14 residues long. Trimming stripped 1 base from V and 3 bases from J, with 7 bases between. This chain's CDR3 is CASSLGGFGNTIYF. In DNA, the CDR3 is TGTGCCAGCAGCTTAGGCGGGTTTGGAAACACCATATATTTT.

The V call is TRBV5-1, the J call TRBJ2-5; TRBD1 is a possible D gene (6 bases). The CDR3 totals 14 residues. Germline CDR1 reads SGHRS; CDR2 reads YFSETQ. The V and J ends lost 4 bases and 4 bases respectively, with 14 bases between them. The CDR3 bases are TGCGCCAGCAGCCCGACCGCAGGGGCAGAGACCCAGTACTTC. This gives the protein CASSPTAGAETQYF.

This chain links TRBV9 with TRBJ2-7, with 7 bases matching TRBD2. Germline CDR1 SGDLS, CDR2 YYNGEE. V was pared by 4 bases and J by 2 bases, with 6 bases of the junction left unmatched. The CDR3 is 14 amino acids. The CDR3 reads CASSPSGITYEQYF. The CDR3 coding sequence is TGTGCCAGCAGCCCCAGCGGGATCACCTACGAGCAGTACTTC.

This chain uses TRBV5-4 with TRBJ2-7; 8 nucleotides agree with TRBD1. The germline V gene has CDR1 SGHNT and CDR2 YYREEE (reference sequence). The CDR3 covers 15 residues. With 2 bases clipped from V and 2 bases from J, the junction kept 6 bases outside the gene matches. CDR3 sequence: CASSFGTGETYEQYF. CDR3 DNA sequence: TGTGCCAGCAGCTTCGGGACAGGTGAAACCTACGAGCAGTACTTC.

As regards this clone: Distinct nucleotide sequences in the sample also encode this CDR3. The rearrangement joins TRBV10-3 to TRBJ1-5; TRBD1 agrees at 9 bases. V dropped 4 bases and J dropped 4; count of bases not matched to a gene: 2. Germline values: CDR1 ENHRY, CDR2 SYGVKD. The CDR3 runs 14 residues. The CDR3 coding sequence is TGTGCCATCAGTGTAGGACAGGGGAATCAGCCCCAGCATTTT. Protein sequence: CAISVGQGNQPQHF.

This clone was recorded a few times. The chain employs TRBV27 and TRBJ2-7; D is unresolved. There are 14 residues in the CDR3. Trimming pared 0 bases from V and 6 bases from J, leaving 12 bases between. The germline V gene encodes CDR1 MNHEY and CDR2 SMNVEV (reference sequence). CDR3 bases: TGTGCCAGCAGTTTATCGGTCCACCTCGGCGAGCAGTACTTC. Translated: CASSLSVHLGEQYF.

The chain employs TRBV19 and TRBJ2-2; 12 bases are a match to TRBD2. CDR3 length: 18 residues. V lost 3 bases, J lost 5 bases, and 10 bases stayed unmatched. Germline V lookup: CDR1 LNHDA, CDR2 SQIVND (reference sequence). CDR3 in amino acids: CASSIRLAGDISTGELFF. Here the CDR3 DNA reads TGTGCCAGTAGTATTAGACTAGCGGGGGATATTTCAACCGGGGAGCTGTTTTTT. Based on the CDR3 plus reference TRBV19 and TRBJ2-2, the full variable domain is DGGITQSPKYLFRKEGQNVTLSCEQNLNHDAMYWYRQDPGQGLRLIYYSQIVNDFQKGDIAEGYSVSREKKESFPLTVTSAQKNPTAFYLCASSIRLAGDISTGELFFGEGSRLTVL.

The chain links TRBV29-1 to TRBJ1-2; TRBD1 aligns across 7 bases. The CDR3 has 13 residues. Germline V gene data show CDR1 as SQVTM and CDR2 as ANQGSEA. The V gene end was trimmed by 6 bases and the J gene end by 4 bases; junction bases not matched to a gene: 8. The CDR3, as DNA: TGCAGCGTGTGGGGGGACAGACTCTATGGCTACACCTTC. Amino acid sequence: CSVWGDRLYGYTF.

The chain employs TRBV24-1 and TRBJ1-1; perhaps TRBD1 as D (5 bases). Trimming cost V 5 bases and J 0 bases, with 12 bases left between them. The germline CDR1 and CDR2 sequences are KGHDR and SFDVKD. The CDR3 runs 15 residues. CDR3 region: CATSAGGGLNTEAFF. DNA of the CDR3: TGTGCCACCAGTGCCGGGGGGGGATTGAACACTGAAGCTTTCTTT.

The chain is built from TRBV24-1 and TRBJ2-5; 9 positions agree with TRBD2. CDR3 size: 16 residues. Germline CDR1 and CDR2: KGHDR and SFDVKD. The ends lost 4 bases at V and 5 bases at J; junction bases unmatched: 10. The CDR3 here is CATSDPGERGVETQYF. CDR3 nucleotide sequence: TGTGCCACCAGTGACCCCGGGGAGCGGGGGGTCGAGACCCAGTACTTC.

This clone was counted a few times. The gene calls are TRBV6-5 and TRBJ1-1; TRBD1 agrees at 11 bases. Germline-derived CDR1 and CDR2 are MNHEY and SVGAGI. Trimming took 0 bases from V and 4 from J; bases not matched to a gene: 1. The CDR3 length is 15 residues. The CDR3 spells CASSYSGTGGTEAFF. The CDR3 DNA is TGTGCCAGCAGTTACTCGGGGACAGGGGGCACTGAAGCTTTCTTT.